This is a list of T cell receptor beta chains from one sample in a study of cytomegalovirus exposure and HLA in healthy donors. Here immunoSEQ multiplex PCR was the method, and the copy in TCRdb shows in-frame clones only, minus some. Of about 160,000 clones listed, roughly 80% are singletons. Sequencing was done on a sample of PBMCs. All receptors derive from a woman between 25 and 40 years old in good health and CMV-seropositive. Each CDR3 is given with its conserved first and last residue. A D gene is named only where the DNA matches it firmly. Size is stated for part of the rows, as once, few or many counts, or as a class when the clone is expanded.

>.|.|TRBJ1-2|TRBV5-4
CASSLLTGYTF
TGTGCCAGCAGCTTGTTGACGGGGTACACCTTC
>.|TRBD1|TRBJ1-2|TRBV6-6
CASTWDRNNYGYTF
TGTGCCAGCACCTGGGACAGAAATAACTATGGCTACACCTTC
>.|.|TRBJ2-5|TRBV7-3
CASSLNSKETQYF
TGTGCCAGCAGCTTAAACTCAAAAGAGACCCAGTACTTC
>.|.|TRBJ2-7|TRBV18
CASSPPSVPGSSEQYF
TGTGCCAGCTCACCACCATCTGTGCCGGGGTCGAGCGAGCAGTACTTC
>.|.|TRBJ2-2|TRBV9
CASSTRTVTGELFF
TGTGCCAGCAGCACCCGGACAGTCACCGGGGAGCTGTTTTTT
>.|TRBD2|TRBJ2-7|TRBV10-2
CASSLSGGSYEQYF
TGCGCCAGCAGCCTGAGCGGGGGTTCCTACGAGCAGTACTTC
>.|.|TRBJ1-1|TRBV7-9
CASSLGQGRRERNTEAFF
TGTGCCAGCAGCTTAGGGCAGGGGAGAAGGGAAAGGAACACTGAAGCTTTCTTT
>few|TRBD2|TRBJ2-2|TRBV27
CASRPTPPWTSGELEDTGELFF
TGTGCCAGCAGACCCACTCCCCCCTGGACTAGCGGGGAACTCGAGGACACCGGGGAGCTGTTTTTT
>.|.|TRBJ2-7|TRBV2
CASKGSGRESYEQYF
TGTGCCAGCAAAGGGTCCGGGAGAGAATCCTACGAGCAGTACTTC
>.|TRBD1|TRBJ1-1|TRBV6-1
CASIDRGREAFF
TGTGCCAGCATTGACAGGGGGCGCGAAGCTTTCTTT
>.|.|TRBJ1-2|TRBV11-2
CASSLAAARGYTF
TGTGCCAGCAGCCTGGCGGCCGCGCGGGGCTACACCTTC
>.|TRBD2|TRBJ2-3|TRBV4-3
CASSQDHKRGGITDTQYF
TGCGCCAGCAGCCAAGATCACAAGCGGGGGGGGATCACAGATACGCAGTATTTT
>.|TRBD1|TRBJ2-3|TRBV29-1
CSVAGQAPAGTDTQYF
TGCAGCGTTGCAGGACAGGCCCCCGCCGGCACAGATACGCAGTATTTT
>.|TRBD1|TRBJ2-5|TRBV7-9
CASSLARGTGEETQYF
TGTGCCAGCAGCTTAGCGCGGGGGACAGGGGAAGAGACCCAGTACTTC
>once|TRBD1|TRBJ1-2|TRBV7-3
CASSPRTGYGYTF
TGTGCCAGCAGCCCGCGGACAGGCTATGGCTACACCTTC
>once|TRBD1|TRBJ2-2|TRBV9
CASSKFPNRGSTGELFF
TGTGCCAGCAGCAAATTCCCAAACAGGGGTAGCACCGGGGAGCTGTTTTTT
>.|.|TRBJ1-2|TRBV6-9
CASSYPQGYTF
TGTGCCAGCAGTTACCCCCAGGGCTACACCTTC
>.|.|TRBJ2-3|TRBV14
CASSQIRGFSTDTQYF
TGTGCCAGCAGCCAAATTCGCGGATTTAGCACAGATACGCAGTATTTT